Below, 5 T cell receptor beta chains from the same sample are listed, as sequenced in a study of blood T cell repertoires in COVID-19. Sequencing was performed with immunoSEQ multiplex PCR; in TCRdb, only in-frame clones are kept and a portion is missing. Of fewer than 150,000 clones listed, more than 80% were seen once; the top ten hold 1.5% to 2%. Sequenced input: PBMCs or T cells enriched from blood (not recorded which). Every receptor here comes from a woman between 18 and 30 years old who had been exposed to COVID-19.

The chain links TRBV7-9 to TRBJ2-1, with D possibly matching TRBD1 (5 bases). CDR1 and CDR2 (germline): SEHNR, FQNEAQ (reference sequence). This CDR3 comprises 17 residues. V was clipped by 5 bases and J by 0 bases, with 17 bases between them. CDR3 nucleotides: TGTGCCAGCAGCCCGGCCCAGGGCAGGAACTCCTACAATGAGCAGTTCTTC. Its translation is CASSPAQGRNSYNEQFF.

This chain uses TRBV11-2 with TRBJ1-2; a weak D match, TRBD1 (6 bases). V was cut by 5 bases and J by 6 bases, with 25 bases left in between. Germline CDR1 SGHAT, CDR2 FQNNGV. The CDR3 loop spans 17 amino acids. In DNA, the CDR3 is TGTGCCAGCAGCAAGATCAGGACAGACATTCCTTGGGATGGCTACACCTTC. It codes for CASSKIRTDIPWDGYTF.

The chain couples TRBV18 to TRBJ2-7, with D maybe TRBD1 (5 bases). CDR3 length: 14 amino acids. Looked up from germline, CDR1 is KGHSH and CDR2 is LQKENI. Between the trimmed V and J ends, which lost 3 bases and 4 bases, there was a span of 13 bases. The CDR3 DNA follows: TGTGCCAGCTCACCTAATAACAGGCGTTACGAGCAGTACTTC. This codes for CASSPNNRRYEQYF.

The rearrangement uses TRBV2 and TRBJ2-5, with 8 bases lining up with TRBD2. The junction had 9 bases not matched to a gene; V was cut back by 4 bases and J by 5 bases. There are 15 residues in the CDR3. The germline V gene encodes CDR1 SNHLY and CDR2 FYNNEI. CDR3 nucleotide sequence: TGTGCCAGCAGTGCCTTTACTAGCGGCGCTGAGACCCAGTACTTC. Its translation is CASSAFTSGAETQYF. Drawing the rest from reference TRBV2 and TRBJ2-5, the complete variable domain is EPEVTQTPSHQVTQMGQEVILRCVPISNHLYFYWYRQILGQKVEFLVSFYNNEISEKSEIFDDQFSVERPDGSNFTLKIRSTKLEDSAMYFCASSAFTSGAETQYFGPGTRLLVL.

The J gene is TRBJ1-1, the V gene TRBV12-3 or TRBV12-4, with TRBD1 as a possible D gene (5 bases). The germline V and J ends were trimmed by 6 bases and 1 base, with 9 bases remaining between them. The CDR3 sequence is 13 residues long. The CDR3 DNA follows: TGTGCCAGCAGGACCACAGGGAACACTGAAGCTTTCTTT. This translates into CASRTTGNTEAFF.